A single sample is the source of the 22 T cell receptor beta chains below, sequenced in a study of blood T cell repertoires in COVID-19. Repertoires were generated with immunoSEQ multiplex PCR, while TCRdb's copy carries only in-frame clones and drops some. The table includes over 100,000 clones, roughly 76% detected once. Sample: peripheral blood. These receptors were collected from a human donor in a cohort sampled during active COVID-19.

The V gene is TRBV5-6, the J gene TRBJ1-3, with 9 positions matching TRBD1. Germline CDR1 reads SGHDT; CDR2 reads YYEEEE. V gave up 2 bases and J gave up 3 bases; unmatched junction bases: 3. The CDR3 totals 15 residues. The CDR3 DNA reads TGTGCCAGCAGCTTCGACAGGGGGATTGGAAACACCATATATTTT. Its translation is CASSFDRGIGNTIYF.

The J gene is TRBJ2-7, the V gene TRBV2, with 10 nucleotides matching TRBD2. This CDR3 is built from 17 residues. Losses at the gene ends were 3 bases for V and 1 base for J; bases not matched to a gene: 9. Germline CDR1 reads SNHLY; CDR2 reads FYNNEI. The DNA for the CDR3 is TGTGCCAGCAGTGAGGCTAGCGGGGGCCGAAAATCCTACGAGCAGTACTTC. The encoded protein is CASSEASGGRKSYEQYF.

Written as DNA, the CDR3 is TGCGCCAGCAGTGACAAACCCGGGACAGCGCCCAACAATGAGCAGTTCTTC. It encodes CASSDKPGTAPNNEQFF. The chain couples TRBV10-1 to TRBJ2-1, with 7 bases lining up with TRBD1. CDR3 size: 17 residues. CDR1 and CDR2 from the germline V gene are WNHNN and SYGVQD (reference sequence). The V and J ends lost 3 bases and 5 bases, in that order; junction bases with no gene match: 13.

The chain uses TRBV7-2 and TRBJ2-7; perhaps TRBD1 as D (5 bases). The germline V and J ends were trimmed by 2 bases and 3 bases, with 14 bases remaining between them. CDR3 size: 15 residues. Germline-derived CDR1 and CDR2 are SGHTA and FQGNSA. The CDR3 DNA is TGTGCCAGCAGCTTATTGGCCAGGGATAGCTACGAGCAGTACTTC. As protein: CASSLLARDSYEQYF.

V and J are TRBV5-5 and TRBJ1-3; no clear D gene. Germline V gene data show CDR1 as SGHKS and CDR2 as YYEKEE (reference sequence). V lost 2 bases, J lost 0 bases, and 9 bases lay in between. This CDR3 region has 15 residues. The CDR3 spells CASSFGGSSGNTIYF. In DNA, the CDR3 is TGTGCCAGCAGCTTCGGCGGAAGCTCTGGAAACACCATATATTTT.

V is TRBV7-2 and J is TRBJ2-3; 8 bases are a match to TRBD2. In germline, CDR1 is SGHTA, CDR2 FQGNSA. The CDR3 has 13 amino acids. The ends lost 1 base at V and 10 bases at J; junction bases unmatched: 4. This CDR3 reads CASSLDQGLAQYF. The CDR3 DNA is TGTGCCAGCAGCTTAGACCAGGGACTAGCGCAGTATTTT.

This chain links TRBV6-5 with TRBJ1-2, with D perhaps TRBD1 (6 bases). The germline CDR1 and CDR2 sequences are MNHEY and SVGAGI. The CDR3 sequence is 13 residues long. Between the trimmed V and J ends, which lost 2 bases and 4 bases, there was a span of 8 bases. CDR3 coding DNA: TGTGCCAGCAGTTACACAGGGTTCTATGGCTACACCTTC. Protein sequence: CASSYTGFYGYTF.

This clone is a singleton in its sample. The gene calls are TRBV29-1 and TRBJ1-2, with a weak D call TRBD1 (5 bases). The V gene's germline CDR1 is SQVTM and CDR2 ANQGSEA. The CDR3 sequence is 12 residues long. The V gene lost 7 bases and the J gene lost 3 bases, with 12 bases spanning the gap. In DNA, the CDR3 is TGCAGCGCCCTGACAGTTGACTATGGCTACACCTTC. It yields the protein CSALTVDYGYTF. The full variable domain, its missing parts supplied by reference TRBV29-1 and TRBJ1-2, is SAVISQKPSRDICQRGTSLTIQCQVDSQVTMMFWYRQQPGQSLTLIATANQGSEATYESGFVIDKFPISRPNLTFSTLTVSNMSPEDSSIYLCSALTVDYGYTFGSGTRLTVV.

Only a few counts were recorded for this clone. The CDR3 DNA reads TGTGCCAGCATCGGTAGCGGGGGCTCCTACGAGCAGTACTTC. Translating it yields CASIGSGGSYEQYF. V usage is TRBV6-6 and J usage is TRBJ2-7, with 9 nucleotides matching TRBD2. CDR1 and CDR2 (germline): MNHNY, SVGAGI (reference sequence). The CDR3 spans 14 residues. V shed 7 bases and J 0 bases; nucleotides not matched to a gene: 4.

The chain joins TRBV27 to TRBJ2-7, with TRBD2 matching 7 bases. Germline V CDR1 and CDR2: MNHEY, SMNVEV (reference sequence). V lost 8 bases, J lost 0 bases, and 10 bases stayed unmatched. This CDR3 is built from 15 residues. This chain's CDR3 is CASVDLGGGSYEQYF. DNA of the CDR3: TGTGCCAGCGTGGACCTGGGCGGGGGCTCCTACGAGCAGTACTTC.

This sequence joins TRBV7-2 and TRBJ2-1; weak D call: TRBD1 (6 bases). The V end was cut by 1 base, the J end by 5 bases, with 12 bases between. Germline V CDR1 and CDR2: SGHTA, FQGNSA. The CDR3 is made up of 15 amino acids. The CDR3 here is CASSLGDRSNNEQFF. The CDR3 coding sequence is TGTGCCAGCAGCTTAGGAGACAGGTCAAACAATGAGCAGTTCTTC.

V usage is TRBV7-2 and J usage is TRBJ2-4, with no clear D. The germline V gene has CDR1 SGHTA and CDR2 FQGNSA. The CDR3 consists of 13 residues. V was clipped by 2 bases and J by 5 bases, with 7 bases between them. This chain's CDR3 is CASSLSQQNIQYF. DNA of the CDR3: TGTGCCAGCAGCTTATCACAGCAAAACATTCAGTACTTC.

V usage is TRBV5-6 and J usage is TRBJ2-4; D is possibly TRBD1 (6 bases). The CDR3 spans 15 residues. Germline V gene lookup returns CDR1 SGHDT and CDR2 YYEEEE. Trimming cost V 1 base and J 8 bases, with 16 bases left between them. The CDR3 coding sequence is TGTGCCAGCAGCTTGTTTGGGGGCGAGATGTACATTCAGTACTTC. This gives the protein CASSLFGGEMYIQYF.

This clone was seen only a few times. The rearrangement links TRBV6-2 or TRBV6-3 to TRBJ2-7; 13 bases agree with TRBD2. CDR3 length equals 15 residues. The trim removed 2 bases at V and 6 bases at J, leaving 4 bases unmatched. Germline V gives CDR1 MNHEY, CDR2 SVGEGT. CDR3 sequence: CASSYPLAGGREQYF. CDR3 DNA: TGTGCCAGCAGTTACCCACTAGCGGGAGGGCGCGAGCAGTACTTC.

The chain recombines TRBV6-1 with TRBJ1-5; possible D gene TRBD1, 6 bases. Germline CDR1 reads MNHNS; CDR2 reads SASEGT. V shed 3 bases and J shed 3 bases, with 15 bases lying between them. The CDR3 sequence is 16 residues long. This CDR3 is CASSDWGHLSNQPQHF. The CDR3 DNA is TGTGCCAGCAGTGACTGGGGACACCTCTCCAATCAGCCCCAGCATTTT.

The chain is built from TRBV3-1 (or the pseudogene TRBV3-2) and TRBJ2-7; TRBD2 might be the D (7 bases). CDR1 and CDR2 (germline): LGHDT, YNNKEL (reference sequence). Trimming removed 4 bases at V and 0 bases at J, with 16 bases between. There are 16 residues in the CDR3. The CDR3 nucleotides read TGTGCCAGCAGCCGGGGGGGGCCCTACAGCTCCTACGAGCAGTACTTC. It is translated as CASSRGGPYSSYEQYF.

This chain joins TRBV6-2 or TRBV6-3 and TRBJ2-7; D is ambiguous. From germline, CDR1 is MNHEY and CDR2 SVGEGT. Trimming pared 2 bases from V and 3 bases from J, leaving 23 bases between. This CDR3 region has 18 residues. CDR3 DNA sequence: TGTGCCAGCAGTTACACTTATACTGACTCCACAATCCGCTACGAGCAGTACTTC. Its protein is CASSYTYTDSTIRYEQYF.

This chain joins TRBV4-3 and TRBJ1-6; 8 bases are a match to TRBD1. This CDR3 contains 17 residues. Germline-derived CDR1 and CDR2 are LGHNA and YSLEER. Losses at the gene ends were 4 bases for V and 4 bases for J; bases not matched to a gene: 9. This chain's CDR3 is CASSPSQGASYNSPLHF. In DNA, the CDR3 is TGCGCCAGCAGCCCCAGCCAGGGGGCGAGTTATAATTCACCCCTCCACTTT.

This clone was seen a single time. V usage is TRBV9 and J usage is TRBJ2-1; TRBD2 matches 8 bases. In germline, CDR1 is SGDLS, CDR2 YYNGEE. Germline trimming cut 4 bases from V and 6 bases from J; bases unmatched to any gene: 3. The CDR3 covers 13 residues. Written as DNA, the CDR3 is TGTGCCAGCAGCCGGGGGGGGTCCAATGAGCAGTTCTTC. Its translation is CASSRGGSNEQFF.

J is TRBJ2-7 and V is TRBV10-3; tentative D call: TRBD1 (6 bases). The CDR3 consists of 12 residues. Germline CDR1 reads ENHRY; CDR2 reads SYGVKD. V lost 6 bases to trimming and J lost 1 base, with 7 bases between them. The CDR3 protein is CAIRGQSYEQYF. In nucleotides, the CDR3 is TGTGCCATCAGAGGACAGTCCTACGAGCAGTACTTC.

This clone turned up a few times. The rearrangement links TRBV7-8 to TRBJ1-2; 9 positions match TRBD1. The CDR3 is 16 amino acids. Per the germline V gene, CDR1 is SGHVS and CDR2 is FQNEAQ. The V gene end was trimmed by 5 bases and the J gene end by 4 bases; junction bases not matched to a gene: 11. The CDR3 region is CASSLRDRVSSYGYTF. In DNA form, the CDR3 reads TGTGCCAGCAGCCTCCGGGACAGGGTTTCCAGCTATGGCTACACCTTC. Drawing the rest from reference TRBV7-8 and TRBJ1-2, the complete variable domain is GAGVSQSPRYKVAKRGQDVALRCDPISGHVSLFWYQQALGQGPEFLTYFQNEAQLDKSGLPSDRFFAERPEGSVSTLKIQRTQQEDSAVYLCASSLRDRVSSYGYTFGSGTRLTVV.

This chain connects TRBV3-1 (or the pseudogene TRBV3-2) to TRBJ1-6; 12 bases align to TRBD1. The CDR3 spans 18 residues. Germline CDR1 LGHDT, CDR2 YNNKEL (reference sequence). J lost 9 bases, V lost 2 bases, and 11 bases had no gene match. CDR3 residues: CASSQPGRDRGRASPLHF. CDR3 sequence (DNA): TGTGCCAGCAGCCAACCCGGTCGGGACAGGGGGCGGGCTTCACCCCTCCACTTT.